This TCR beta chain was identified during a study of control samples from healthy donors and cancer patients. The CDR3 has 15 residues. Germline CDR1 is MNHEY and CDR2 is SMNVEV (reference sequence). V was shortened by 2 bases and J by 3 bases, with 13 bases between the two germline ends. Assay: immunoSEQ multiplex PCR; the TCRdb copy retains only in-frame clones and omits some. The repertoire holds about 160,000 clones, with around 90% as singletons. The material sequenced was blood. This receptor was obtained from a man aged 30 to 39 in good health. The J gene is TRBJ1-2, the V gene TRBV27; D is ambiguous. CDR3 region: CASSLPDLMDYGYTF. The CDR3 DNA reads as TGTGCCAGCAGTTTACCCGACTTGATGGACTATGGCTACACCTTC.